This T cell receptor (beta chain) stems from a study of blood T cell repertoires in COVID-19 (dated by TCRdb to the early 2020s). About the study as a whole: Samples covering the acute and convalescent phases of COVID-19 were provided by collaborators in the United States, Italy and Spain. The prospective study material was composed of cDNA or gDNA derived from T cells, B-cell-depleted T cells, or PBMCs. Deeply sampled blood TCRbeta repertoires from subjects exposed to, actively infected with, or recovered from COVID-19 were included in the dataset. The repertoires were made available in a free public database intended to serve as a resource for research on the immune response to SARS-CoV-2. The samples were drawn from two sources: the first 160 participants of the ongoing ImmuneRACE study, and approximately 1,300 subjects contributed by 6 global collaborators. Sample metadata almost always included a de-identified subject ID, COVID-19 status, age in years and sex. Where HLA class I and class II types were available, the types were taken from metadata supplied by the sample provider, not from assay-based typing.

Overall study outcomes, separate from this receptor: Clinical and demographic metadata were provided uncurated, with the amount varying by source and participant.

TCRbeta CDR3 regions were amplified from genomic DNA by means of the immunoSEQ Assay, a bias-controlled multiplex PCR. The authors processed their data as follows. The number of nucleated cells in each sample was estimated by amplification of reference gene primers within the assay. Sequence reads were collapsed and filtered to measure the absolute abundance of every unique TCRbeta CDR3 rearrangement. For each sample, productive Simpson clonality was calculated as the square root of Simpson's diversity index over productive rearrangements. TCRdb stores this immuneACCESS table with in-frame sequences only. Part of the clones is absent; in the studies checked, under half of the shortfall reflects unresolved V genes, and no reason is known for the rest. The DNA gave D and trimming, while V, J and clone size come from that table. This sample gives 390,000 or so clones in total; approximately 87% of them show up just once. Approximately 9.3% of the sample belongs to the ten largest clones.

Spanning cysteine to phenylalanine, the CDR3 consists of 15 amino acids. The read is trimmed to its CDR3 DNA, 45 bases read in frame from base 1. V was cut back by 4 bases and J by 0 bases, leaving a gap of 13 bases between them. CDR1 SGHRS and CDR2 YFSETQ are derived from the germline V gene. In this sample, this clone turned up a few times. Its specific antigen is unknown. No much larger clonotype is one base removed from it; base qualities were not supplied. Participants in the prospective study were enrolled through a virtual design, were aged roughly 18 to 100 years, and lived in some 24 United States geographic areas. In the prospective study, cohorts were assigned on the basis of participant-reported clinical history obtained from a screening survey and a study questionnaire. Recovered participants in ImmuneRACE Cohort 3 were defined as having two consecutive negative NP/OP PCR tests, clearance from a healthcare professional, or resolution of symptoms. Each participant in the prospective study had whole blood, serum and a nasopharyngeal or oropharyngeal swab collected by mobile phlebotomists. Additional blood draws and questionnaires over an approximately two-month period could optionally be provided by prospective study participants. Before DNA extraction, prospective study blood samples were shipped either frozen or at room temperature.

Sequenced input: PBMCs or T cells enriched from blood (not recorded which). The rearranged segments are TRBV5-1 and TRBJ1-2, with no confident D gene call. This receptor was identified in a woman between 45 and 60 years old who had recovered from COVID-19. The DNA sequence reads TGCGCCAGCAGCGCGAGTACAACAGCTAACTATGGCTACACCTTC. Translated, this is CASSASTTANYGYTF.